Each of the 30 T cell receptor beta chains below was sequenced from the same sample in a study of beta chain features in type 1 diabetes. The isolated RNA, all of it, was reverse transcribed, so expressed TCRB transcripts were what got sequenced. The assay was immunoSEQ multiplex PCR, and TCRdb's table has in-frame clones only and misses some. The table includes more than 95,000 clones, roughly a sixth detected once. The study's findings and limits: Within each of all four CD4+ subsets, Type 1 diabetes patients had TCRB CDR3s that were moderately but significantly shorter.

The antigens of these receptors remain unknown. The specimen sequenced was central memory CD4+ T cells from blood. These receptors originate from a young man with type 1 diabetes.

This clone was counted between two and nine times. This sequence joins TRBV7-2 and TRBJ2-2; 8 bases are shared with TRBD1. There are 15 residues in the CDR3. CDR1 and CDR2 from the germline V gene are SGHTA and FQGNSA. The V and J ends lost 5 bases and 5 bases, in that order; junction bases with no gene match: 7. The CDR3 loop is CASSPGQGGTGELFF. The CDR3 DNA sequence: TGTGCCAGCAGCCCCGGACAGGGAGGAACCGGGGAGCTGTTTTTT.

The rearrangement links TRBV19 to TRBJ1-2; D might be TRBD1 (6 bases). Germline loops: CDR1 LNHDA, CDR2 SQIVND (reference sequence). This CDR3 comprises 13 residues. Trimming shortened V by 4 bases and J by 3 bases, and 9 bases separated the two germline ends. The CDR3 reads CASSTQGYYGYTF. CDR3 nucleotides: TGTGCCAGTAGTACACAGGGCTACTATGGCTACACCTTC.

This clone has a handful of counts. The J gene is TRBJ2-5, the V gene TRBV30, with TRBD1 as a possible D gene (5 bases). The end of the DNA is better explained by TRBJ2-7, so the J call may be wrong. CDR3 size: 13 residues. The germline gives CDR1 GTSNPN, CDR2 SVGIG (reference sequence). CDR3 bases: TGTGCCTGGAGTGCACAGGCTACCTACGAGCAGTACTTC. It specifies CAWSAQATYEQYF.

This clone has just a few counts. The chain employs TRBV18 and TRBJ2-2; D not certain. V was cut by 6 bases and J by 4 bases, with 12 bases left in between. From germline, CDR1 is KGHSH and CDR2 LQKENI. There are 14 residues in the CDR3. This CDR3 reads CASSPDLTTGELFF. For the CDR3, the DNA is TGTGCCAGCTCCCCAGACCTGACCACCGGGGAGCTGTTTTTT.

The V call is TRBV29-1, the J call TRBJ1-3; perhaps TRBD1 as D (5 bases). Per the germline V gene, CDR1 is SQVTM and CDR2 is ANQGSEA. Trimming pared 6 bases from V and 4 bases from J, leaving 10 bases between. The CDR3 spans 12 residues. Here the CDR3 reads CSVRDEGNTIYF. CDR3 nucleotide sequence: TGCAGCGTCAGGGACGAAGGAAACACCATATATTTT.

The V gene is TRBV9, the J gene TRBJ1-1, with 8 nucleotides matching TRBD1. CDR3 length equals 15 residues. Germline V gene lookup returns CDR1 SGDLS and CDR2 YYNGEE. V shed 0 bases, J shed 5 bases, and the junction held 6 bases outside the gene matches. CDR3 region: CASSVDGQGSTEAFF. CDR3 coding DNA: TGTGCCAGCAGCGTAGATGGACAGGGTTCTACTGAAGCTTTCTTT.

Points on this clone: The likely explanation is a read error, given a far larger clone one base away. The sample carries other DNA sequences with the same CDR3. This sequence joins TRBV7-2 and TRBJ1-6; 10 bases are shared with TRBD1. Germline CDR1 is SGHTA and CDR2 is FQGNSA. This CDR3 has 19 amino acids. The V gene end was trimmed by 5 bases and the J gene end by 6 bases; junction bases not matched to a gene: 16. The CDR3 loop reads CASSILGFRQGAGNSPLHF. The CDR3 DNA reads TGTGCCAGCAGCATCCTTGGATTTCGACAGGGGGCTGGTAATTCACCCCTCCACTTT.

V is TRBV5-1 and J is TRBJ2-7; D is ambiguous. The V end lost 0 bases, the J end lost 5 bases, and 12 bases lay between the germline ends. Germline V CDR1 and CDR2: SGHRS, YFSETQ. The CDR3 is 14 amino acids. This CDR3 is CASSLDGYRDEQYF. The CDR3 bases are TGCGCCAGCAGCTTGGATGGCTATCGCGACGAGCAGTACTTC. The whole variable domain, filled in from reference TRBV5-1 and TRBJ2-7, reads KAGVTQTPRYLIKTRGQQVTLSCSPISGHRSVSWYQQTPGQGLQFLFEYFSETQRNKGNFPGRFSGRQFSNSRSEMNVSTLELGDSALYLCASSLDGYRDEQYFGPGTRLTVT.

The V call is TRBV7-8, the J call TRBJ2-7; 7 bases are a match to TRBD1. The length of the CDR3 is 15 residues. V lost 3 bases, J lost 2 bases, and 7 bases stayed unmatched. From germline, CDR1 is SGHVS and CDR2 FQNEAQ. The CDR3 region has the DNA TGTGCCAGCAGCTTGATCCCCCAGGGGGCCTACGAGCAGTACTTC. Protein: CASSLIPQGAYEQYF.

The chain employs TRBV30 and TRBJ2-2; D remains ambiguous. The V end lost 0 bases, the J end lost 5 bases, and 16 bases lay between the germline ends. CDR3 length: 16 residues. Germline V gives CDR1 GTSNPN, CDR2 SVGIG (reference sequence). CDR3 amino acids: CAWSVGLTRGTGELFF. Written as DNA, the CDR3 is TGTGCCTGGAGTGTAGGGCTCACCCGAGGAACCGGGGAGCTGTTTTTT.

This chain uses TRBV21-1 with TRBJ2-2; the D call TRBD1 from the table was never checked on the DNA. TRBV21-1 constitutes a pseudogene. The CDR3 length is 13 residues. In DNA form, the CDR3 reads TGTGCCAGCAGCAATAGGGGCCCCTGGGAGCTGTTTTTT. It encodes CASSNRGPWELFF.

This clone came up a few times. The rearrangement uses TRBV18 and TRBJ2-4; possibly TRBD1 or TRBD2 for D (5 bases each). CDR1 and CDR2 from the germline V gene are KGHSH and LQKENI. V was shortened by 3 bases and J by 3 bases, with 12 bases between the two germline ends. The CDR3 covers 15 residues. CDR3 region: CASSPTGRGKNIQYF. In DNA, the CDR3 is TGTGCCAGCTCACCCACGGGGCGCGGCAAAAACATTCAGTACTTC.

This clone has only a few counts. The V and J genes are TRBV7-2 and TRBJ2-7; 16 bases align to TRBD2. The trim removed 5 bases at V and 6 bases at J, leaving 7 bases unmatched. CDR1 and CDR2 (germline): SGHTA, FQGNSA. The CDR3 sequence is 16 residues long. The CDR3 nucleotides read TGTGCCAGCAGCCCCTCGGGACTAGCGGGAGGGGGCGAGCAGTACTTC. Translation gives CASSPSGLAGGGEQYF. The variable domain in full, completed from reference TRBV7-2 and TRBJ2-7, reads GAGVSQSPSNKVTEKGKDVELRCDPISGHTALYWYRQSLGQGLEFLIYFQGNSAPDKSGLPSDRFSAERTGGSVSTLTIQRTQQEDSAVYLCASSPSGLAGGGEQYFGPGTRLTVT.

This clone was observed a handful of times. The genes are TRBV6-5 and TRBJ2-7, with D perhaps TRBD2 (6 bases). CDR1 and CDR2 from the germline V gene are MNHEY and SVGAGI. This CDR3 spans 13 amino acids. V lost 6 bases and J lost 1, with 10 bases in between. In DNA, the CDR3 is TGTGCCAGCAGACCCGGGAGATCCTACGAGCAGTACTTC. Its translation is CASRPGRSYEQYF.

This clone turned up a few times. The gene calls are TRBV7-6 and TRBJ1-2, with TRBD1 identical over 7 bases. V lost 3 bases, J lost 4 bases, and 2 bases stayed unmatched. Germline-derived CDR1 and CDR2 are SGHVS and FNYEAQ. The CDR3 is 13 amino acids. The CDR3 bases are TGTGCCAGCAGCTTTCCAGGGGGCTATGGCTACACCTTC. This gives the protein CASSFPGGYGYTF.

This clone was found a few times. This rearrangement joins TRBV30 to TRBJ2-3; 12 bases match TRBD1. After removal of 2 bases from V and 6 bases from J, the junction contained 6 bases not matched to a gene. The CDR3 totals 15 residues. Looked up from germline, CDR1 is GTSNPN and CDR2 is SVGIG (reference sequence). In DNA form, the CDR3 reads TGTGCCTGGAGTAAGGGACAGGGGGCGGGGGATACGCAGTATTTT. Its translation is CAWSKGQGAGDTQYF.

The CDR3 sequence is CASSPPSGETEAFF. As DNA, the CDR3 is TGTGCCAGCTCACCACCGTCGGGGGAAACTGAAGCTTTCTTT. The genes are TRBV18 and TRBJ1-1, with D perhaps TRBD1 (5 bases). Trimming removed 0 bases at V and 5 bases at J, with 10 bases between. The CDR3 length is 14 residues. CDR1 and CDR2 from the germline V gene are KGHSH and LQKENI.

To note about this clone: A read error may be the cause here, since a much bigger clone is one base away. The chain couples TRBV7-2 to TRBJ2-1; 9 positions agree with TRBD1. V lost 5 bases and J lost 0; bases outside the gene matches: 11. Germline V gene sequence: CDR1 SGHTA, CDR2 FQGNSA. This CDR3 comprises 18 residues. CDR3 amino acids: CASSLRDRAISSYNEQFF. The CDR3 DNA reads as TGTGCCAGCAGCCTCCGGGACAGGGCCATAAGCTCCTACAATGAGCAGTTCTTC.

The chain joins TRBV29-1 to TRBJ2-7, with D possibly called TRBD1 or TRBD2 (5 bases each). The V and J ends lost 5 bases and 5 bases respectively, with 13 bases between them. The CDR3 runs to 12 residues. Germline values: CDR1 SQVTM, CDR2 ANQGSEA. CDR3 nucleotides: TGCAGCGTTAAGGGACCCGGGGACGAGCAGTACTTC. Residues: CSVKGPGDEQYF.

The chain recombines TRBV6-6 with TRBJ2-3; TRBD2 matches at 9 bases. The CDR3 runs to 15 residues. In germline, CDR1 is MNHNY, CDR2 SVGAGI (reference sequence). V shed 6 bases, J shed 0 bases, and the junction held 4 bases outside the gene matches. As DNA, the CDR3 is TGTGCCAGCAGAACGACTAGCGGAAGCACAGATACGCAGTATTTT. This gives the protein CASRTTSGSTDTQYF.

The chain has TRBV5-4 and TRBJ2-1; 10 nucleotides align to TRBD2. This CDR3 has 15 amino acids. V lost 2 bases and J lost 3; bases outside the gene matches: 2. Germline V gene data show CDR1 as SGHNT and CDR2 as YYREEE (reference sequence). The CDR3 bases are TGTGCCAGCAGCTTCGGACTAGCGGTCTACAATGAGCAGTTCTTC. This translates into CASSFGLAVYNEQFF.

This clone has a handful of counts. The chain couples TRBV18 to TRBJ2-7; D ambiguous. The CDR3 has 12 amino acids. CDR1 and CDR2 (germline): KGHSH, LQKENI. Deletions cut 2 bases from V and 3 bases from J, with 5 bases between. As DNA, the CDR3 is TGTGCCAGCTCACCAAGTATCTACGAGCAGTACTTC. Its translation is CASSPSIYEQYF.

The chain has TRBV5-1 and TRBJ2-3, with D perhaps matching TRBD2 (5 bases). Germline V gene lookup returns CDR1 SGHRS and CDR2 YFSETQ. The CDR3 covers 16 residues. The V end was cut by 2 bases, the J end by 4 bases, with 17 bases between. CDR3 in amino acids: CASSFQQRIVADTQYF. CDR3 bases: TGCGCCAGCAGCTTTCAACAGCGGATTGTGGCAGATACGCAGTATTTT.

DNA of the CDR3: TGTGCCAGCAGTAGCCCCCAGGGGGGGAGGACTGAAGCTTTCTTT. Protein: CASSSPQGGRTEAFF. The chain is built from TRBV28 and TRBJ1-1, with TRBD1 matching 7 bases. The germline CDR1 and CDR2 sequences are MDHEN and SYDVKM. Germline trimming cut 5 bases from V and 5 bases from J; bases unmatched to any gene: 11. CDR3 length: 15 residues.

This rearrangement joins TRBV29-1 to TRBJ2-5; tentatively, D is TRBD1 (5 bases). Germline V gene data show CDR1 as SQVTM and CDR2 as ANQGSEA. V lost 6 bases, J lost 5 bases, and 10 bases lay in between. The CDR3 is 11 amino acids. CDR3 DNA sequence: TGCAGCGTGCGGAACAGGGAGACCCAGTACTTC. It yields the protein CSVRNRETQYF.

The chain couples TRBV9 to TRBJ2-7; 10 nucleotides line up with TRBD1. V lost 4 bases, J lost 7 bases, and 14 bases stayed unmatched. The CDR3 has 16 residues. Per the germline V gene, CDR1 is SGDLS and CDR2 is YYNGEE. The CDR3 reads CASSPHLDRGLSEQYF. The CDR3, as DNA: TGTGCCAGCAGCCCGCACCTTGACAGGGGGCTGAGTGAGCAGTACTTC.

The chain is built from TRBV28 and TRBJ1-3; D gene unclear. With 4 bases removed from V and 0 bases from J, the gap between germline ends came to 13 bases. Germline V gene sequence: CDR1 MDHEN, CDR2 SYDVKM. This CDR3 has 16 amino acids. The CDR3 DNA is TGTGCCAGCAGTTCGCCTGCAGCCTCCTCTGGAAACACCATATATTTT. Translated, it gives CASSSPAASSGNTIYF.

The J gene is TRBJ1-2, the V gene TRBV7-9, with 7 bases lining up with TRBD1. The germline V gene has CDR1 SEHNR and CDR2 FQNEAQ (reference sequence). This CDR3 contains 14 residues. V was pared by 5 bases and J by 0 bases, with 3 bases of the junction left unmatched. The CDR3 DNA follows: TGTGCCAGCAGCGCAGGGACAGCTAACTATGGCTACACCTTC. Translating it yields CASSAGTANYGYTF.

This rearrangement joins TRBV23-1 to TRBJ2-5; 7 bases align to TRBD2. TRBV23-1 is an open reading frame whose function is uncertain. The CDR3 is made up of 15 amino acids. Losses at the gene ends were 4 bases for V and 3 bases for J; bases not matched to a gene: 8. The CDR3 loop is CASSPSHGTKETQYF. CDR3 nucleotide sequence: TGCGCCAGCAGTCCATCCCACGGGACTAAAGAGACCCAGTACTTC.

The chain couples TRBV29-1 to TRBJ2-3; D is possibly TRBD1 or TRBD2 (6 bases each). This CDR3 is 13 amino acids long. V was trimmed by 8 bases and J by 2 bases, leaving 14 bases between them. Germline V lookup: CDR1 SQVTM, CDR2 ANQGSEA. The CDR3 region has the DNA TGCAGCACCGTGGAGGGACACACAGATACGCAGTATTTT. Residues: CSTVEGHTDTQYF.